This is a list of T cell receptor beta chains from one sample in a study of monozygotic twins with inflammatory bowel disease. From its re-call of the 5' RACE reads, TCRdb lists each CDR3 protein once, without DNA. Its table lists around 400,000 distinct CDR3 sequences. The sequencing input was blood. These TCRs come from a human donor with ulcerative colitis or Crohn's disease, or a healthy co-twin of an affected twin (not recorded which). CDR3s include the opening cysteine and the closing phenylalanine or tryptophan. Fields, in order: V gene, J gene, CDR3 protein.

V gene: TRBV18; J gene: TRBJ2-2; CDR3 protein: CASSPLVSTGELFF
V gene: TRBV20-1; J gene: TRBJ1-2; CDR3 protein: CSARSPDRQTYGYTF
V gene: TRBV7-2; J gene: TRBJ2-3; CDR3 protein: CASSLASSPRDTQYF
V gene: TRBV27; J gene: TRBJ1-6; CDR3 protein: CASSLMAARALHF
V gene: TRBV18; J gene: TRBJ1-6; CDR3 protein: CASSPTGAYNSPLHF
V gene: TRBV13; J gene: TRBJ1-2; CDR3 protein: CASRAGFGGYTF
V gene: TRBV7-6; J gene: TRBJ2-5; CDR3 protein: CASSLGVNSGGQETQYF
V gene: TRBV20-1; J gene: TRBJ2-7; CDR3 protein: CSAWTGHTYEQYF
V gene: TRBV5-1; J gene: TRBJ2-2; CDR3 protein: CASSLYQDGSGELFF
V gene: TRBV6-5; J gene: TRBJ2-7; CDR3 protein: CASSSGLNPSYEQYF
V gene: TRBV20-1; J gene: TRBJ1-5; CDR3 protein: CSARAWDGGSNQPQHF
V gene: TRBV18; J gene: TRBJ1-1; CDR3 protein: CASSPDLNTEAFF
V gene: TRBV19; J gene: TRBJ1-1; CDR3 protein: CASSTRPKLNTEAFF
V gene: TRBV20-1; J gene: TRBJ2-1; CDR3 protein: CSAKGTGILEQFF
V gene: TRBV15; J gene: TRBJ2-7; CDR3 protein: CATSRDNSYEQYF
V gene: TRBV5-1; J gene: TRBJ1-1; CDR3 protein: CASRVTGGTEAFF
V gene: TRBV3-1; J gene: TRBJ2-1; CDR3 protein: CASSRDGVHNEQFF
V gene: TRBV7-9; J gene: TRBJ2-7; CDR3 protein: CASRTGTGDLYEQYF
V gene: TRBV5-1; J gene: TRBJ2-5; CDR3 protein: CASSLWGQGLQETQYF
V gene: TRBV7-9; J gene: TRBJ2-7; CDR3 protein: CASSEDGLREQYF
V gene: TRBV3-1; J gene: TRBJ1-2; CDR3 protein: CASSQPTGHYGYTF
V gene: TRBV28; J gene: TRBJ1-3; CDR3 protein: CASSLLENTIYF
V gene: TRBV24-1; J gene: TRBJ1-3; CDR3 protein: CATHLGSGSGNTIYF
V gene: TRBV25-1; J gene: TRBJ2-2; CDR3 protein: CASKIGTGELFF
V gene: TRBV11-3; J gene: TRBJ2-1; CDR3 protein: CASSPSIVGGEQFF
V gene: TRBV20-1; J gene: TRBJ2-3; CDR3 protein: CSARAGTSGGADTQYF
V gene: TRBV5-1; J gene: TRBJ2-5; CDR3 protein: CASSYSGHDQETQYF
V gene: TRBV5-1; J gene: TRBJ1-2; CDR3 protein: CASSLELGTPETF
V gene: TRBV20-1; J gene: TRBJ1-5; CDR3 protein: CSALGELGNQPQHF
V gene: TRBV20-1; J gene: TRBJ2-1; CDR3 protein: CSAREERGKVSASPIKNEQFF
V gene: TRBV12-3/TRBV12-4; J gene: TRBJ1-3; CDR3 protein: CASRPRQETSGNTIYF
V gene: TRBV30; J gene: TRBJ2-1; CDR3 protein: CAWTASYNEQFF
V gene: TRBV6-1; J gene: TRBJ2-3; CDR3 protein: CASSERAGGDTQYF
V gene: TRBV6-1; J gene: TRBJ2-7; CDR3 protein: CASSVFLVGTYEQYF
V gene: TRBV5-1; J gene: TRBJ1-1; CDR3 protein: CASSSLPIASDGEAFF
V gene: TRBV6-5; J gene: TRBJ1-3; CDR3 protein: CASSYSGEQGGNTIYF
V gene: TRBV2; J gene: TRBJ2-6; CDR3 protein: CASREAAHSVLTF
V gene: TRBV6-1; J gene: TRBJ2-3; CDR3 protein: CASSSGVSSPKNTGTQYF
V gene: TRBV7-9; J gene: TRBJ1-4; CDR3 protein: CASSTGRINEKLFF
V gene: TRBV2; J gene: TRBJ1-2; CDR3 protein: CASAWTGEGNYGYTF
V gene: TRBV7-2; J gene: TRBJ2-5; CDR3 protein: CASSWDRQETQYF
V gene: TRBV12-3/TRBV12-4; J gene: TRBJ2-5; CDR3 protein: CASRFFDQQETQYF
V gene: TRBV4-2; J gene: TRBJ2-1; CDR3 protein: CASSQSGGEQFF
V gene: TRBV5-1; J gene: TRBJ2-7; CDR3 protein: CASSNLDRALSYEQYF
V gene: TRBV14; J gene: TRBJ2-4; CDR3 protein: CASSQDIIAQVVNMQYF
V gene: TRBV4-1; J gene: TRBJ2-1; CDR3 protein: CASSQVGGLDEQFF
V gene: TRBV7-2; J gene: TRBJ2-3; CDR3 protein: CASSQPQEGGTDTQYF
V gene: TRBV10-1; J gene: TRBJ2-1; CDR3 protein: CASSDSGEPYNEQFF
V gene: TRBV7-9; J gene: TRBJ2-7; CDR3 protein: CASTPGPYEQYF
V gene: TRBV10-3; J gene: TRBJ1-1; CDR3 protein: CAISESDGRAFF
V gene: TRBV28; J gene: TRBJ2-1; CDR3 protein: CASSPPPSGREQFF
V gene: TRBV20-1; J gene: TRBJ1-2; CDR3 protein: CSASRDVNNYGYTF